The 10 T cell receptor beta chains given below trace back to one sample, sequenced in a study of cytomegalovirus exposure and HLA in healthy donors. The PCR contained 60 Vbeta and 13 Jbeta primers. This table comes from immunoSEQ multiplex PCR, and its TCRdb copy is limited to in-frame clones, with some not included. Of 100,000 to 130,000 clones listed, roughly 73% are singletons. The specimen sequenced was PBMCs. Every receptor here comes from a young man in good health and CMV-seronegative.

The chain recombines TRBV29-1 with TRBJ2-5; TRBD1 matches 9 bases. The V and J ends lost 2 bases and 2 bases, in that order; junction bases with no gene match: 6. From germline, CDR1 is SQVTM and CDR2 ANQGSEA. The CDR3 extends over 15 amino acids. CDR3 residues: CSVEKGQGPQETQYF. The CDR3 coding sequence is TGCAGCGTTGAAAAAGGACAGGGGCCACAAGAGACCCAGTACTTC.

The chain links TRBV4-2 to TRBJ2-2, with 9 bases matching TRBD2. Germline CDR1 is LGHNA and CDR2 is YNFKEQ. V lost 1 base and J lost 4; bases outside the gene matches: 13. This CDR3 contains 19 residues. CDR3 nucleotide sequence: TGTGCCAGCAGCCAAGTAGGGGGTAGCGGGGGCCAGGCCACCGGGGAGCTGTTTTTT. The encoded protein is CASSQVGGSGGQATGELFF.

The V gene is TRBV6-1, the J gene TRBJ2-7; D is perhaps TRBD1 (5 bases). The germline V gene has CDR1 MNHNS and CDR2 SASEGT. The V end lost 10 bases, the J end lost 4 bases, and 23 bases lay between the germline ends. The CDR3 runs to 15 residues. CDR3 sequence reads: CATSPLPGQGYEQYF. The CDR3 DNA reads TGTGCCACCTCTCCCTTACCTGGGCAGGGTTACGAGCAGTACTTC.

In this sample, this clone turned up once. The genes are TRBV19 and TRBJ2-3, with TRBD2 identical over 14 bases. The ends lost 5 bases at V and 6 bases at J; junction bases unmatched: 4. This CDR3 has 15 amino acids. CDR1 LNHDA and CDR2 SQIVND come from the germline V gene (reference sequence). The CDR3, as DNA: TGTGCCAGTAGTCATGGGACTAGCGGGAGTGATACGCAGTATTTT. It encodes CASSHGTSGSDTQYF. Drawing the rest from reference TRBV19 and TRBJ2-3, the complete variable domain is DGGITQSPKYLFRKEGQNVTLSCEQNLNHDAMYWYRQDPGQGLRLIYYSQIVNDFQKGDIAEGYSVSREKKESFPLTVTSAQKNPTAFYLCASSHGTSGSDTQYFGPGTRLTVL.

V is TRBV5-1 and J is TRBJ2-5; D possibly corresponds to TRBD2 (5 bases). V shed 4 bases and J shed 3 bases, with 19 bases lying between them. Germline values: CDR1 SGHRS, CDR2 YFSETQ. The CDR3 is made up of 16 amino acids. The CDR3 region is CASSPNPRGQKETQYF. The CDR3 coding sequence is TGCGCCAGCAGCCCCAACCCCCGGGGTCAAAAAGAGACCCAGTACTTC.

The rearrangement joins TRBV2 to TRBJ1-1; D is possibly TRBD1 (5 bases). The CDR3 length is 17 residues. Germline loops: CDR1 SNHLY, CDR2 FYNNEI. Trimming removed 2 bases at V and 1 base at J, with 17 bases between. In DNA form, the CDR3 reads TGTGCCAGCAGTGAAAGTCTTACGGGGGAGCCGAACACTGAAGCTTTCTTT. This sequence encodes CASSESLTGEPNTEAFF.

The chain employs TRBV7-2 and TRBJ1-2; 8 bases map to TRBD1. V lost 6 bases to trimming and J lost 5 bases; unmatched junction nucleotides: 11. The CDR3 extends over 15 amino acids. CDR1 and CDR2 from the germline V gene are SGHTA and FQGNSA. CDR3 bases: TGTGCCAGCAGTCCAAGGACAGGGTACGGTTATGGCTACACCTTC. Residues: CASSPRTGYGYGYTF.

The chain couples TRBV28 to TRBJ1-5; D gene ambiguous. V lost 6 bases and J lost 7, with 19 bases in between. CDR3 length: 15 residues. In germline, CDR1 is MDHEN, CDR2 SYDVKM. The CDR3 nucleotides read TGTGCCAGCAGACGGCGTGAGGGTTTGATACAGCCCCAGCATTTT. Translating gives CASRRREGLIQPQHF.

There are a few counts of this clone. This chain connects TRBV29-1 to TRBJ2-1, with 10 bases matching TRBD1. The trim removed 4 bases at V and 3 bases at J, leaving 15 bases unmatched. Per germline, CDR1 SQVTM and CDR2 ANQGSEA. This CDR3 region has 18 residues. CDR3 in DNA: TGCAGCGTTGGGGGGACAGGGGCCGCGAGGGGTTACTACAATGAGCAGTTCTTC. It translates to CSVGGTGAARGYYNEQFF.

The chain links TRBV9 to TRBJ2-1; TRBD2 might be the D (6 bases). This CDR3 is 16 amino acids long. The V and J ends lost 6 bases and 0 bases respectively, with 16 bases between them. The V gene's germline CDR1 is SGDLS and CDR2 YYNGEE. The DNA for the CDR3 is TGTGCCAGCATCAATAGCGGAGAAGTCTCCTACAATGAGCAGTTCTTC. This codes for CASINSGEVSYNEQFF.